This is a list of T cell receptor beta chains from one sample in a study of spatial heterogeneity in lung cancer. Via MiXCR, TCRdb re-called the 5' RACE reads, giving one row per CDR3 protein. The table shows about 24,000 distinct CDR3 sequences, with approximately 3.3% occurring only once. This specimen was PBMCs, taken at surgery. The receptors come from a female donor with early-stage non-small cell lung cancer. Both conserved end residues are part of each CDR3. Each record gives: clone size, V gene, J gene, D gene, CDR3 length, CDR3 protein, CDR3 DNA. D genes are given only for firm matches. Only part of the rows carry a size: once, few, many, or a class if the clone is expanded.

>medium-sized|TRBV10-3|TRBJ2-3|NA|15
CAISEGSASTDTQYF
TGTGCCATCAGTGAGGGCAGCGCGAGCACAGATACGCAGTATTTT
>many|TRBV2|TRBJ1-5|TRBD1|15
CASSEGVTGGQPQHF
TGTGCCAGCAGTGAAGGGGTAACAGGGGGTCAGCCCCAGCATTTT
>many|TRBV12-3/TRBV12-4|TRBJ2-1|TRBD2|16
CASSFFAGGVYNEQFF
TGTGCCAGCAGTTTCTTTGCGGGAGGGGTATACAATGAGCAGTTCTTC
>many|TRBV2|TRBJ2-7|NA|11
CASKVSYEQYF
TGTGCCAGCAAGGTCTCCTACGAGCAGTACTTC
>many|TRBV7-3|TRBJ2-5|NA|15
CASSLTNGRGETQYF
TGTGCCAGCAGCTTAACTAACGGACGGGGGGAGACCCAGTACTTC
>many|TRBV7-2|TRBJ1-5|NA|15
CASSLNWGSNQPQHF
TGTGCCAGCAGCTTAAATTGGGGAAGCAATCAGCCCCAGCATTTT
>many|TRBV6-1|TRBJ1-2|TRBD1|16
CASSEWMQGADYGYTF
TGTGCCAGCAGTGAATGGATGCAGGGGGCTGACTATGGCTACACCTTC
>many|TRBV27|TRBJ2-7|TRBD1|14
CASSSLGQTYEQYF
TGTGCCAGCAGTTCGCTGGGACAGACCTACGAGCAGTACTTC
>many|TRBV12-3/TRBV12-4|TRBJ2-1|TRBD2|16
CASSRGLAGVTTEQFF
TGTGCCAGCAGTCGGGGACTAGCGGGAGTAACCACTGAGCAGTTCTTC
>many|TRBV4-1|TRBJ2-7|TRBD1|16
CASSHFPGQGAYEQYF
TGCGCCAGCAGCCATTTTCCGGGACAGGGGGCTTACGAGCAGTACTTC
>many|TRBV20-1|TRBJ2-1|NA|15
CSATGNGIDYNEQFF
TGCAGTGCTACCGGGAACGGGATAGACTACAATGAGCAGTTCTTC
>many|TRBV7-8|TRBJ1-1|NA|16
CASSPWGGESGTEAFF
TGTGCCAGCAGCCCCTGGGGGGGGGAGAGTGGGACTGAAGCTTTCTTT
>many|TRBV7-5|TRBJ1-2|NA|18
CISVPEGSQEGVLGGYTF
NA
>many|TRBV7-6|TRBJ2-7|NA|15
CASSPGQGGTYEQYF
TGTGCCAGCAGCCCCGGGCAGGGGGGTACCTACGAGCAGTACTTC
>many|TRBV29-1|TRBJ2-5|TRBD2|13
CSVEGEGWETQYF
TGCAGCGTTGAAGGGGAGGGTTGGGAGACCCAGTACTTC
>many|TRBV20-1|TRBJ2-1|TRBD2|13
CSARDWVAGEQFF
TGCAGTGCTAGAGATTGGGTAGCGGGGGAGCAGTTCTTC
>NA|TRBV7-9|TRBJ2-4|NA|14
CASSLAGTKNIQYF
TGTGCCAGCAGCTTAGCAGGGACCAAAAACATTCAGTACTTC
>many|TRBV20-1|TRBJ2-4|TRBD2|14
CSARAWGGKNIQYF
TGCAGTGCTCGAGCCTGGGGGGGCAAAAACATTCAGTACTTC
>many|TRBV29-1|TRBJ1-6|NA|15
CSVTYDGSYNSPLHF
TGCAGCGTGACTTACGACGGCTCCTATAATTCACCCCTCCACTTT
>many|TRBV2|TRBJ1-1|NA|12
CASGKGGTEAFF
TGTGCCAGCGGGAAGGGTGGCACTGAAGCTTTCTTT
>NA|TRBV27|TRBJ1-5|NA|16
CASSLWGQGRDQPQHF
TGTGCCAGCAGCCTTTGGGGCCAGGGAAGGGATCAGCCCCAGCATTTT
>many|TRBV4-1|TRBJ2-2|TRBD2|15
CASSRLAGGAGELFF
TGCGCCAGCAGCCGACTAGCGGGAGGGGCAGGGGAGCTGTTTTTT
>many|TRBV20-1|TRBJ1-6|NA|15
CSARGESSYNSPLHF
TGCAGTGCTAGGGGGGAGAGCTCCTATAATTCACCCCTCCACTTT
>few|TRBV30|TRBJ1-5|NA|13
CAWGTQANQPQHF
TGTGCCTGGGGGACCCAGGCGAATCAGCCCCAGCATTTT
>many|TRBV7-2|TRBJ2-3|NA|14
CASSLRGTKDTQYF
TGTGCCAGCAGCTTAAGGGGGACAAAAGATACGCAGTATTTT
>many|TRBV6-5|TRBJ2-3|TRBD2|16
CASSYDLSGTLDTQYF
TGTGCCAGCAGTTACGATTTAAGCGGGACTCTTGATACGCAGTATTTT
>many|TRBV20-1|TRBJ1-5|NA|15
CSARDLGEPNQPQHF
TGCAGTGCTAGAGATTTAGGGGAGCCCAATCAGCCCCAGCATTTT
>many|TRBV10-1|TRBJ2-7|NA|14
CASSESSSGLEQYF
TGCGCCAGCAGTGAGTCAAGTTCGGGACTCGAGCAGTACTTC
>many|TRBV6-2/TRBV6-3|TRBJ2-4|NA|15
CASTGTDLAKNIQYF
TGTGCCAGCACAGGGACGGACTTAGCCAAAAACATTCAGTACTTC
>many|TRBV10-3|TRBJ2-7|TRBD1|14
CAISAGGLTYEQYF
TGTGCCATCAGTGCAGGGGGATTAACCTACGAGCAGTACTTC
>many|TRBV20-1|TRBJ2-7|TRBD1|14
CSATAGQVSSGQYF
TGCAGTGCCACGGCGGGACAGGTCTCCTCAGGCCAGTACTTC
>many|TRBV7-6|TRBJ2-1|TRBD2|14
CATSDGRARNEQFF
TGTGCCACCTCAGACGGGAGGGCCCGGAATGAGCAGTTCTTC
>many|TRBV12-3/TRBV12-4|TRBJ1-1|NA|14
CASSTFRDSAEAFF
TGTGCCAGCAGTACCTTCCGAGATTCAGCTGAAGCTTTCTTT
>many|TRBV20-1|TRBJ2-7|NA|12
CSVPGPAYEQYF
TGCAGTGTTCCGGGACCCGCCTACGAGCAGTACTTC
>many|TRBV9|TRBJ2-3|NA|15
CASSVEGGVTDTQYF
TGTGCCAGCAGCGTAGAGGGCGGGGTCACAGATACGCAGTATTTT
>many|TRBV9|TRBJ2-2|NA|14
CASSVGQNTGELFF
TGTGCCAGCAGCGTAGGACAGAACACCGGGGAGCTGTTTTTT
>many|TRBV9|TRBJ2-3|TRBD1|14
CASSPTGNTDTQYF
TGTGCCAGCAGCCCGACAGGGAACACAGATACGCAGTATTTT
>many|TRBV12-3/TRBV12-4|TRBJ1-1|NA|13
CASSFRTGSEAFF
TGTGCCAGCAGTTTCCGAACAGGCTCTGAAGCTTTCTTT
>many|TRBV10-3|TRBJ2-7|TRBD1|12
CAIGQGAYEQYF
TGTGCCATCGGGCAGGGGGCCTACGAGCAGTACTTC
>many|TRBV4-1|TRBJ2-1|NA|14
CASSPGVDGNEQFF
TGCGCCAGCAGCCCGGGAGTGGACGGCAATGAGCAGTTCTTC
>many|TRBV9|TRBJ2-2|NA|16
CASSALVGGRSGELFF
TGTGCCAGCAGCGCACTTGTTGGGGGGCGAAGCGGGGAGCTGTTTTTT
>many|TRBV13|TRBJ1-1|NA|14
CASSLLGGRTEAFF
TGTGCCAGCAGCTTACTTGGGGGTAGAACTGAAGCTTTCTTT
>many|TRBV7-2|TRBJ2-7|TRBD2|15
CASSPRLAGDYEQYF
TGTGCCAGCAGCCCAAGACTAGCGGGAGACTACGAGCAGTACTTC
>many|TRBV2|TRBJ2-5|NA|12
CASRAWRGTQYF
TGTGCCAGCAGGGCCTGGAGAGGGACCCAGTACTTC